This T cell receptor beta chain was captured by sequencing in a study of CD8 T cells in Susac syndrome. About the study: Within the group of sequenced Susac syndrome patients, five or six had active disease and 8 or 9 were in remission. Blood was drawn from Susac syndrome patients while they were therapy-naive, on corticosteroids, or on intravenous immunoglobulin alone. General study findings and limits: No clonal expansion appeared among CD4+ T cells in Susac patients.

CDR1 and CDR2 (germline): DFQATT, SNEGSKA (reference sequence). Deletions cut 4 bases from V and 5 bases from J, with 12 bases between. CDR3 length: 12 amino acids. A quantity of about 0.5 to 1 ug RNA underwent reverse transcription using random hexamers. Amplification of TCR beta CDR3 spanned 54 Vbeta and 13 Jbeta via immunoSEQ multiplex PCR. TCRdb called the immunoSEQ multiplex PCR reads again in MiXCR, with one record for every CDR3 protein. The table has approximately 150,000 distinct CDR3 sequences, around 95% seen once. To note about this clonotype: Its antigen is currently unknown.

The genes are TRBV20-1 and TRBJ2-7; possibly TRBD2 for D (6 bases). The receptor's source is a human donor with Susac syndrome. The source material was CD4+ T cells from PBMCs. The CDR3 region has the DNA TGCAGTGCTAACGGGGGTGGCGACGAGCAGTACTTC. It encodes CSANGGGDEQYF.